These 8 T cell receptor beta chains were sequenced from one sample in a study of chemoradiotherapy in HPV16-positive cancers. Sequenced by immunoSEQ multiplex PCR; TCRdb stores in-frame clones only, minus some. The table includes tens of thousands of clones, roughly 90% detected once. The input for sequencing was blood, taken from a patient who underwent chemoradiotherapy. The receptors were gathered from a human donor with HPV-associated anogenital cancer.

The J gene is TRBJ2-2, the V gene TRBV28; 8 bases match TRBD1. CDR3 size: 15 residues. The V gene's germline CDR1 is MDHEN and CDR2 SYDVKM. The V segment lost 7 bases and the J segment 3 bases; nucleotides outside the gene matches: 7. The CDR3 is CASTVQGAYTGELFF. DNA for the CDR3: TGTGCCAGCACGGTGCAGGGGGCCTACACCGGGGAGCTGTTTTTT. Based on the CDR3 plus reference TRBV28 and TRBJ2-2, the full variable domain is DVKVTQSSRYLVKRTGEKVFLECVQDMDHENMFWYRQDPGLGLRLIYFSYDVKMKEKGDIPEGYSVSREKKERFSLILESASTNQTSMYLCASTVQGAYTGELFFGEGSRLTVL.

The V gene is TRBV9, the J gene TRBJ2-2; maybe TRBD2 (5 bases). This CDR3 comprises 16 residues. The germline gives CDR1 SGDLS, CDR2 YYNGEE. The V end was cut by 4 bases, the J end by 7 bases, with 20 bases between. The CDR3 reads CASSPAGGSRGGELFF. Here the CDR3 DNA reads TGTGCCAGCAGCCCCGCCGGTGGGTCCCGGGGCGGGGAGCTGTTTTTT.

The rearrangement joins TRBV7-9 to TRBJ2-4; no clear D gene. The CDR3 totals 16 residues. Trimming stripped 5 bases from V and 7 bases from J, with 21 bases between. Germline CDR1 is SEHNR and CDR2 is FQNEAQ (reference sequence). In DNA form, the CDR3 reads TGTGCCAGCAGCACAGAGAAAGACTTGAACTACAACATTCAGTACTTC. Protein product: CASSTEKDLNYNIQYF.

The rearrangement joins TRBV7-8 to TRBJ2-7; tentative D call: TRBD2 (5 bases). Germline V gene sequence: CDR1 SGHVS, CDR2 FQNEAQ. Trimming pared 5 bases from V and 3 bases from J, leaving 11 bases between. This CDR3 comprises 13 residues. The CDR3 nucleotides read TGTGCCAGCAGCAGAACCCGGGACTACGAGCAGTACTTC. Protein: CASSRTRDYEQYF.

This clone was recorded a few times. This chain connects TRBV11-2 to TRBJ1-4, with D possibly TRBD1 on 6 matching bases. Germline lookup yields CDR1 SGHAT and CDR2 FQNNGV. V was cut by 0 bases and J by 3 bases, with 14 bases left in between. The CDR3 is 17 amino acids. CDR3 DNA: TGTGCCAGCAGCTTAGACCGGGGGGGGCTGGCTAATGAAAAACTGTTTTTT. This gives the protein CASSLDRGGLANEKLFF.

This clone occurred a few times. V gene TRBV9 combines with J gene TRBJ1-2, with D perhaps TRBD1 (6 bases). The V end lost 0 bases, the J end lost 4 bases, and 16 bases lay between the germline ends. Germline loops: CDR1 SGDLS, CDR2 YYNGEE. The CDR3 extends over 16 amino acids. CDR3 bases: TGTGCCAGCAGCGTAGGGACAGACCCCAAGACCTATGGCTACACCTTC. Translating gives CASSVGTDPKTYGYTF.

The rearrangement joins TRBV7-8 to TRBJ2-7; no clear D. The CDR3 is made up of 15 amino acids. Germline V CDR1 and CDR2: SGHVS, FQNEAQ. V was trimmed by 4 bases and J by 0 bases, leaving 13 bases between them. This CDR3 is CASSSSGVGSYEQYF. The CDR3 region has the DNA TGTGCCAGCAGCTCAAGTGGGGTAGGCTCCTACGAGCAGTACTTC.

The chain uses TRBV11-2 and TRBJ2-5, with TRBD1 matching 8 bases. Germline CDR1 SGHAT, CDR2 FQNNGV. This CDR3 spans 18 amino acids. Trimming removed 5 bases from V and 7 bases from J; junction bases left unmatched: 21. The CDR3 bases are TGTGCCAGCAGCCCTAGATATGGACAGGGCACGGTCGGGGGGACCCAGTACTTC. This gives the protein CASSPRYGQGTVGGTQYF. The entire variable domain, with the rest obtained from reference TRBV11-2 and TRBJ2-5, is as follows: EAGVAQSPRYKIIEKRQSVAFWCNPISGHATLYWYQQILGQGPKLLIQFQNNGVVDDSQLPKDRFSAERLKGVDSTLKIQPAKLEDSAVYLCASSPRYGQGTVGGTQYFGPGTRLLVL.